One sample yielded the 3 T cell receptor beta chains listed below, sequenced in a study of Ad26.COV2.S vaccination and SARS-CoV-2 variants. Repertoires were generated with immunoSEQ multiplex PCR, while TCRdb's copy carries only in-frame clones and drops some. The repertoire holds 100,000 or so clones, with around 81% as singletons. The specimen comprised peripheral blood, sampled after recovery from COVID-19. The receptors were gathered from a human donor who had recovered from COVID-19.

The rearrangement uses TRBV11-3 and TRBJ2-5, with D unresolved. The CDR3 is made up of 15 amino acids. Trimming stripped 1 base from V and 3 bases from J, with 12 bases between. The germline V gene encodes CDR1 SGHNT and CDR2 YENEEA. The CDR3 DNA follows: TGTGCCAGCAGCTTAGGGATGGGGATGGAAGAGACCCAGTACTTC. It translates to CASSLGMGMEETQYF.

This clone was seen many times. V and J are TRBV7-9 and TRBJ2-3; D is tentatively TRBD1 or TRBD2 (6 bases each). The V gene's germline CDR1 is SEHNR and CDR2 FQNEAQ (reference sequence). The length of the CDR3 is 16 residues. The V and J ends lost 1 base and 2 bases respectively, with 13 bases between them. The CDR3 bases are TGTGCCAGCAGCTTAGGCTGGGGGGCCGTCACAGATACGCAGTATTTT. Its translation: CASSLGWGAVTDTQYF.

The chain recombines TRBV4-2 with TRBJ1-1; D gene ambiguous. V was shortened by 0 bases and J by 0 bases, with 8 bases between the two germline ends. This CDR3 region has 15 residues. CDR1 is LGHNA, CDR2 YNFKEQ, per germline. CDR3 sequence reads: CASSQEAGLNTEAFF. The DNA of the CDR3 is TGTGCCAGCAGCCAAGAGGCGGGTTTGAACACTGAAGCTTTCTTT.